This T cell receptor beta chain is from a study of CD8 T cells in ankylosing spondylitis. Study outcomes and limitations: Earlier authors reported some of these motif variants in reactive arthritis synovial fluid and blood. Within matched ankylosing spondylitis synovial fluid, disease-linked clones were reportedly significantly enriched. Typical of ankylosing spondylitis blood, it appeared, was a TCR beta motif of eight highly homologous variants.

The CDR3 loop spans 15 amino acids. Trimming removed 2 bases from V and 3 bases from J, with 16 bases in between. Germline V gene lookup returns CDR1 DFQATT and CDR2 SNEGSKA (reference sequence). One entry per CDR3 protein results from TCRdb running MiXCR on the 5' RACE reads. Of hundreds of thousands of distinct CDR3 sequences in the sample, about 12% were seen once. This clonotype came up a few times. The antigen is unknown. V is TRBV20-1 and J is TRBJ1-1, with D unresolved. The sample consisted of blood, either unsorted or a sorted T cell fraction (not recorded which). This receptor was identified in a male donor with ankylosing spondylitis. The CDR3 here is CSARPITGPDTEAFF. The DNA of the CDR3 is TGCAGTGCTAGACCCATTACTGGGCCAGACACTGAAGCTTTCTTT.